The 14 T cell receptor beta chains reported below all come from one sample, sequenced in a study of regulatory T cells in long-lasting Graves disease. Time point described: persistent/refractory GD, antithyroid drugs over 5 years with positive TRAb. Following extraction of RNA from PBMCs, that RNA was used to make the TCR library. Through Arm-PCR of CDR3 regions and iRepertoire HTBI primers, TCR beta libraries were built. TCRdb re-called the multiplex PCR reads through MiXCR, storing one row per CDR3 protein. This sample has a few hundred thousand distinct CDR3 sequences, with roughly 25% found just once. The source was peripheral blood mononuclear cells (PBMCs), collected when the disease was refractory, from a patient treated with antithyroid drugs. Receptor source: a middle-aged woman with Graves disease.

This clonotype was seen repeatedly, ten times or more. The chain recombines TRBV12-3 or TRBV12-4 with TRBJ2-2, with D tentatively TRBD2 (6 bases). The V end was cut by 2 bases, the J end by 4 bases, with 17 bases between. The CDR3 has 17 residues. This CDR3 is CASSLRASGWSTGELFF. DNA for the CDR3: TGTGCCAGCAGTTTAAGGGCGAGCGGGTGGTCCACCGGGGAGCTGTTTTTT.

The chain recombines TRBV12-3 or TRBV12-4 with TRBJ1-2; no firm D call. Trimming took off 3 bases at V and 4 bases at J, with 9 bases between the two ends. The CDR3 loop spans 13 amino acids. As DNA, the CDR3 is TGTGCCAGCAGTTTCGACGGAGGCTATGGCTACACCTTC. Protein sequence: CASSFDGGYGYTF.

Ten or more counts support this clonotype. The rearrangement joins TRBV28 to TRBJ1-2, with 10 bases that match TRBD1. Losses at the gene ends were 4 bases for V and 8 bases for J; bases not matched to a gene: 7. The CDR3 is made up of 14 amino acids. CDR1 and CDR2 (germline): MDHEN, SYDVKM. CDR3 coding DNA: TGTGCCAGCAGTTCAGGACAGGGGGTCTTCGGCTACACCTTC. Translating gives CASSSGQGVFGYTF.

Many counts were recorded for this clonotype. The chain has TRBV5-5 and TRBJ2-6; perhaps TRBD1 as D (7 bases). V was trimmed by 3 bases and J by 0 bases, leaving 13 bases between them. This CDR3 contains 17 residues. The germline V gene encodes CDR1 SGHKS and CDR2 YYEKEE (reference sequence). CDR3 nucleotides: TGTGCCAGCAGCTCTACGGGGGACAGCTCTGGGGCCAACGTCCTGACTTTC. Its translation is CASSSTGDSSGANVLTF.

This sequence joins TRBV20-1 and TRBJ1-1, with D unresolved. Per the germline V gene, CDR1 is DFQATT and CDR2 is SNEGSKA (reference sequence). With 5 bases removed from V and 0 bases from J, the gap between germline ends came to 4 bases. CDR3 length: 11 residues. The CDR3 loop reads CSAQLNTEAFF. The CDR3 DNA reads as TGCAGTGCTCAGCTGAACACTGAAGCTTTCTTT.

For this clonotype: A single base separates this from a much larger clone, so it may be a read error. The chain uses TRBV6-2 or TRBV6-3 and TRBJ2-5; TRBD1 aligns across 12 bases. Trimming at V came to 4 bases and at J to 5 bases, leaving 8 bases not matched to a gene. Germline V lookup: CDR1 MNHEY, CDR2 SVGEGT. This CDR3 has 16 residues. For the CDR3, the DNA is TGTGCCAGCAGTTTGACCGGGACAGGGGGCGCGGAGACCCAGTACTTC. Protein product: CASSLTGTGGAETQYF.

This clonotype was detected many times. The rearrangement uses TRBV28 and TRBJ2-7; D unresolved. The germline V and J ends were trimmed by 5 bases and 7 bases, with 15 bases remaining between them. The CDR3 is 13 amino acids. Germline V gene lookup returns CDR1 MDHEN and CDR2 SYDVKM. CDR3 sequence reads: CASSPHKPREQYF. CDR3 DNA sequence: TGTGCCAGCAGTCCCCATAAGCCTAGGGAGCAGTACTTC.

This CDR3 is CATDTGGHNTGELFF. The CDR3 nucleotides are TGCGCCACCGATACGGGGGGGCACAACACCGGGGAGCTGTTTTTT. This chain links TRBV10-2 with TRBJ2-2; 8 nucleotides match TRBD2. This CDR3 region has 15 residues. The ends lost 10 bases at V and 2 bases at J; junction bases unmatched: 9. The germline V gene encodes CDR1 WSHSY and CDR2 SAAADI.

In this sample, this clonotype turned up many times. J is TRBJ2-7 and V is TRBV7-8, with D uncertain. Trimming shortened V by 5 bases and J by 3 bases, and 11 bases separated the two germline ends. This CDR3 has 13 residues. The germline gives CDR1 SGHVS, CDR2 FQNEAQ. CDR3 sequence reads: CASSPWDIYEQYF. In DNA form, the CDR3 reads TGTGCCAGCAGCCCATGGGATATCTACGAGCAGTACTTC.

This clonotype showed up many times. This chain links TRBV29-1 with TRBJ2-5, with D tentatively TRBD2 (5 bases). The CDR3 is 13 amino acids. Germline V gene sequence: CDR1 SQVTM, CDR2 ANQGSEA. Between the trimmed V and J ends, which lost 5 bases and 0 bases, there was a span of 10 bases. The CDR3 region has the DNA TGCAGCGTTAGCGGCCCGTACCAAGAGACCCAGTACTTC. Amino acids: CSVSGPYQETQYF.

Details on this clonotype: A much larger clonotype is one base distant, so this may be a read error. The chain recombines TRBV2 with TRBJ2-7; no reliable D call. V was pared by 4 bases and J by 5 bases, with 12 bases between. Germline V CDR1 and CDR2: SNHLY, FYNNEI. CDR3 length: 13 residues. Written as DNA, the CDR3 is TGTGCCAGCAGTGCCGGACCACCCCACGAGCAGTACTTC. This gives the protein CASSAGPPHEQYF.

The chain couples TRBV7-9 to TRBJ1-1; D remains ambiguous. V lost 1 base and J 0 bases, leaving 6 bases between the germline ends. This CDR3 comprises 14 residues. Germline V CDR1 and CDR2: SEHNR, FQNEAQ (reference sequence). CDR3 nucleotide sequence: TGTGCCAGCAGCTTAGGGGCAGTGAACACTGAAGCTTTCTTT. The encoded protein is CASSLGAVNTEAFF.

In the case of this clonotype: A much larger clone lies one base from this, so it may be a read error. In DNA form, the CDR3 reads TGTGCCAGCAGTCCCCCCGGGGCTAGCGTTGAGCAGTTCTTC. Encoded protein: CASSPPGASVEQFF. V usage is TRBV27 and J usage is TRBJ2-1; maybe TRBD2 (6 bases). Per the germline V gene, CDR1 is MNHEY and CDR2 is SMNVEV (reference sequence). This CDR3 region has 14 residues. The ends were cut back, 5 bases at V and 9 bases at J, with 17 bases in the middle.

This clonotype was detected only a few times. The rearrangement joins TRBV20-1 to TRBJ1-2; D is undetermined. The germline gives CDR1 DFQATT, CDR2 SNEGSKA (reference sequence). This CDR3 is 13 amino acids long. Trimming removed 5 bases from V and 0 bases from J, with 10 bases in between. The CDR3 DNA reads TGCAGTGCTGGCCACGGGGCTAACTATGGCTACACCTTC. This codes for CSAGHGANYGYTF.